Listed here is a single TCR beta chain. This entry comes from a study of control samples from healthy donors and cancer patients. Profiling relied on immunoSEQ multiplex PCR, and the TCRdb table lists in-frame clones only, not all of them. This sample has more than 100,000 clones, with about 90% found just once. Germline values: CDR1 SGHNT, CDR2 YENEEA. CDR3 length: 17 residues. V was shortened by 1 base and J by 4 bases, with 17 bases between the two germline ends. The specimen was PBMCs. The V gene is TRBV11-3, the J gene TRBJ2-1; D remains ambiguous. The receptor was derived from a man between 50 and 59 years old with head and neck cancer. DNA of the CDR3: TGTGCCAGCAGCTTAGGGAAGTTGTTCTCGCGTTACAATGAGCAGTTCTTC. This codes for CASSLGKLFSRYNEQFF.